This T cell receptor beta chain was identified during a study of memory CD4+ T cells and cytomegalovirus serostatus. The overall study: Donors were healthy Belgian adults, 9 or 10 CMV seropositive and around 23 seronegative. Broader study findings: Of under 200 reported CMV TCRbeta sequences, some 67 were found in memory CD4+ repertoires. A US-trained random forest predicted CMV serostatus with median AUC around 0.93.

Details on this clone: Its antigen is as yet unknown.

The sort gate was single viable CD3+CD4+CD8-CD45RO+ cells for memory CD4+ T cells. CD4+ T cells were isolated by positive magnetic selection. The repertoire was sequenced with immunoSEQ multiplex PCR; TCRdb's copy has only in-frame clones and lacks some. The data show about 56,000 clones, 82% seen once. The TCR comes from an adult in good health and CMV-seronegative. Source material: memory CD4+ T cells from blood.

In DNA form, the CDR3 reads TGTGCCAGTAGTATAGGAGTCGGGACAGCCGGCTATGGCTACACCTTC. Translated: CASSIGVGTAGYGYTF. This chain connects TRBV19 to TRBJ1-2; the match to TRBD1 covers 7 bases. This CDR3 is built from 16 residues. Germline CDR1 reads LNHDA; CDR2 reads SQIVND (reference sequence). V trimming: 1 base; J trimming: 4 bases; junction bases outside the gene matches: 9.